This T cell receptor beta chain derives from a study of shared clonotypes between healthy human individuals. The donors were all Caucasian adults (living in Nashville, Tennessee). Germline assignment: CDR1 MDHEN and CDR2 SYDVKM. CDR3 size: 17 residues. J was trimmed by 3 bases and V by 4 bases; bases with no gene match: 9. The study, taken as a whole, reports: Non-shared clonotypes displayed generation probabilities falling below those of clonotypes present in all four donors.

This table comes from immunoSEQ multiplex PCR, and its TCRdb copy is limited to in-frame clones, with some not included. The sample records about 1.1 million clones, 78% being singletons. A remark on this clone: Its antigen remains unidentified.

This chain uses TRBV28 with TRBJ1-2; 12 nucleotides agree with TRBD1. The sequenced material came from memory CD4+ T cells from PBMCs. Subset: CD45RA-negative fraction. This TCR was sampled from a man younger than 35 in good health. Some clones in this sample may be carry-over from other donors' samples. The chain's CDR3 is CASSSPPGTGGDYGYTF. The CDR3 bases are TGTGCCAGCAGTTCCCCCCCAGGGACAGGGGGCGACTATGGCTACACCTTC.